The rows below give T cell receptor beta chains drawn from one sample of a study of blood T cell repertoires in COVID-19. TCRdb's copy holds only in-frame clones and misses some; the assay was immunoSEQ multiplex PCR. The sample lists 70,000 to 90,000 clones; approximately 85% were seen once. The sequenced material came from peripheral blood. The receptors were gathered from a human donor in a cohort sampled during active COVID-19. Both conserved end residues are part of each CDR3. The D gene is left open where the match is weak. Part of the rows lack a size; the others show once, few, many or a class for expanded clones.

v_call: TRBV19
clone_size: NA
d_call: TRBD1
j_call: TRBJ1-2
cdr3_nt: TGTGCCAGTAGTATCCTGGACAGGGCCTCCTATGGCTACACCTTC
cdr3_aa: CASSILDRASYGYTF

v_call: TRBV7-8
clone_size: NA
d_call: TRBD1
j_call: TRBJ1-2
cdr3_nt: TGTGCCAGCAGCTCAAGGGGACAGGGATTGTATGGCTACACCTTC
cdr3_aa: CASSSRGQGLYGYTF

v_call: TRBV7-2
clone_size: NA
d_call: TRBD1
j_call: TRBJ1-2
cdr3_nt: TGTGCCAGCAAACTAGCCGCAGGGGGCGTCAACTATGGCTACACCTTC
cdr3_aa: CASKLAAGGVNYGYTF

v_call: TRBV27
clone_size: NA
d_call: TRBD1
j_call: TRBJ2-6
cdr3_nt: TGTGCCAGCAGTTTGTTCTTCGGGACAGGGGGCGCTGGGGCCAACGTCCTGACTTTC
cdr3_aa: CASSLFFGTGGAGANVLTF

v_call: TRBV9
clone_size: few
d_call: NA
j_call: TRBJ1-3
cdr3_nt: TGTGCCAGCAGCGTAGGTAGGGCAGGGGAGATTTCTGGAAACACCATATATTTT
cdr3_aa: CASSVGRAGEISGNTIYF

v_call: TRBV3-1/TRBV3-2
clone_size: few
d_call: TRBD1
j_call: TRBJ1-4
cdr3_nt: TGTGCCAGCAGCAATGACAGGGCTGCTAATGAAAAACTGTTTTTT
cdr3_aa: CASSNDRAANEKLFF

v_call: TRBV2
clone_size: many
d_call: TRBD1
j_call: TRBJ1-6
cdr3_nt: TGTGCCAGCAGTCTACAGGGGGCGAGAGGTAATTCACCCCTCCACTTT
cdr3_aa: CASSLQGARGNSPLHF

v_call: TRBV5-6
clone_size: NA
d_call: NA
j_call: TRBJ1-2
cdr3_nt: TGTGCCAGCAGCACCTCCGGAGTCGGGTATGGCTACACCTTC
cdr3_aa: CASSTSGVGYGYTF

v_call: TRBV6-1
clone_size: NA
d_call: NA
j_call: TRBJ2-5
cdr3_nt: TGTGCCAGCAGTGAAGCGCTGGCAGGGCCATTACAAGAGACCCAGTACTTC
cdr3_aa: CASSEALAGPLQETQYF

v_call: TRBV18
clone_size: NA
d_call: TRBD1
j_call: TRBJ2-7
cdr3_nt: TGTGCCACCGCACTGGGACAGGGGGGCGAGCAGTACTTC
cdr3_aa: CATALGQGGEQYF

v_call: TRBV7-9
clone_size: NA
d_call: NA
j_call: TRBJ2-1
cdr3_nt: TGTGCCAGCACCACCGGGTTCTCCTACAATGAGCAGTTCTTC
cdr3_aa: CASTTGFSYNEQFF

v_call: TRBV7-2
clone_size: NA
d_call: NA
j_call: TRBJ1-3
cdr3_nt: TGTGCCAGCAGCTTAAGCAGGGCTGGAAACACCATATATTTT
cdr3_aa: CASSLSRAGNTIYF

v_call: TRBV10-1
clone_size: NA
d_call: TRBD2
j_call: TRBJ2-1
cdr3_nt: TGCGCCAGCGATACTAGCGTCAATGAGCAGTTCTTC
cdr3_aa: CASDTSVNEQFF

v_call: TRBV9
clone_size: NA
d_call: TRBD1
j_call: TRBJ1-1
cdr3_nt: TGTGCCAGCAGCGTAGATGGACAGGGTGGTGACACTGAAGCTTTCTTT
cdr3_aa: CASSVDGQGGDTEAFF

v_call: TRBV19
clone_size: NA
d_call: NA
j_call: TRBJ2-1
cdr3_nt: TGTGCCAGTAGTCCCGACCAGGGTTCCTGGTACAATGAGCAGTTCTTC
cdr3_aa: CASSPDQGSWYNEQFF

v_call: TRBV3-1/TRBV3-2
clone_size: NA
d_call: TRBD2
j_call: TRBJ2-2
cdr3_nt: TGTGCCAGCGGTCCAGCGGGGGCGGGGGAGCTGTTTTTT
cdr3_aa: CASGPAGAGELFF

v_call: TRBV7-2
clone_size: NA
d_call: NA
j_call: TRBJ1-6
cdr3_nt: TGTGCCAGCAGCTTAGCCTGGCAGGGAGGTTCACCCCTCCACTTT
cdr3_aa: CASSLAWQGGSPLHF

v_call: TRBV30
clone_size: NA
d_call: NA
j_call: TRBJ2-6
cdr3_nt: TGTGCCTGGAGTGTACGGTGGGAGAGAGCCTCTGGGGCCAACGTCCTGACTTTC
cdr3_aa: CAWSVRWERASGANVLTF

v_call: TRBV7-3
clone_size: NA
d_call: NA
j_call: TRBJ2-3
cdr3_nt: TGTGCCAGCAGCTTAGAGGTAGCTTCAGATACGCAGTATTTT
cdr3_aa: CASSLEVASDTQYF

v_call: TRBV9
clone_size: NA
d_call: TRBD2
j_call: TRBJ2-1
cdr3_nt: TGTGCCAGCAGCGTGGGCCCTCCTAGCGGGGGGCAAAATGAGCAGTTCTTC
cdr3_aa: CASSVGPPSGGQNEQFF

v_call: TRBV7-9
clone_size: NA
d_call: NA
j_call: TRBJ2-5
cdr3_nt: TGTGCCAGCAGCTTGACCTTAGAAAGGGGGGAGACCCAGTACTTC
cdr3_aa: CASSLTLERGETQYF

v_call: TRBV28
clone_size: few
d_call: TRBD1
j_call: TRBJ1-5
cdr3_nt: TGTGCCAGCAGTTCGTCCCAGGGGGTCAATCAGCCCCAGCATTTT
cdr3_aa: CASSSSQGVNQPQHF

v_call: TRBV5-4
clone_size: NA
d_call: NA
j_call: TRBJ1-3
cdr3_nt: TGTGCCAGCAGCCGCAGGGCAGGAGACTCTGGAAACACCATATATTTT
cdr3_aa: CASSRRAGDSGNTIYF

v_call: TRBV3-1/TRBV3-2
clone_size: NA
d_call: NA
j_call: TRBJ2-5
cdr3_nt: TGTGCCAGCAGCCAAAGGCCTGGGGACTCGGGAGAGACCCAGTACTTC
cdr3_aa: CASSQRPGDSGETQYF

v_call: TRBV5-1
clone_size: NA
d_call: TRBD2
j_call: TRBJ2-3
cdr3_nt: TGCGCCAGCACCTCCGATGGGAGCGGGGGTGGGTATACGCAGTATTTT
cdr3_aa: CASTSDGSGGGYTQYF

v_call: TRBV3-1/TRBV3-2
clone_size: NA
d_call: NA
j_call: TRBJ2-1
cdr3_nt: TGTGCCAGCAGCCCCCAACTCGCTCCCAATGAGCAGTTCTTC
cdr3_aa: CASSPQLAPNEQFF

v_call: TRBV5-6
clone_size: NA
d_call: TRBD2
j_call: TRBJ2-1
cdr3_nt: TGTGCCAGCAGCTTCCTACGGGATCGGGGGGTCAATGAGCAGTTCTTC
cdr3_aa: CASSFLRDRGVNEQFF

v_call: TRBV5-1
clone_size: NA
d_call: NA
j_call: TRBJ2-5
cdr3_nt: TGCGCCAGCAGCAGAGGTTCCCTGGAGACCCAGTACTTC
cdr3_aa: CASSRGSLETQYF

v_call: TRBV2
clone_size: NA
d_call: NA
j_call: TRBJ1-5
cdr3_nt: TGTGCCAGCAGTTTAACCCGTAGTCAGCCCCAGCATTTT
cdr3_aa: CASSLTRSQPQHF

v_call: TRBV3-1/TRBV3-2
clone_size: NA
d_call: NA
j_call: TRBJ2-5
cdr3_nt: TGTGCCAGCAGCCAAGCGACAGAACCCCAAGAGACCCAGTACTTC
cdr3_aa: CASSQATEPQETQYF

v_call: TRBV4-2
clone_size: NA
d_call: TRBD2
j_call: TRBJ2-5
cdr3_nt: TGTGCCAGCAGCCCCCCGGGACTAGCGGGGGGTTTGGAGACCCAGTACTTC
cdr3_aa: CASSPPGLAGGLETQYF

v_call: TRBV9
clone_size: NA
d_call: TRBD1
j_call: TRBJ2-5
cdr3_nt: TGTGCCAGCAGCCCCCGTTCCGGGTCGGACAGGGTTCGCCCTCGAGAGACCCAGTACTTC
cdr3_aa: CASSPRSGSDRVRPRETQYF

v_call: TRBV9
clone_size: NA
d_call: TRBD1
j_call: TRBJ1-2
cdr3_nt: TGTGCCAGCAGCGGGGACAGGGGCCTTCCCTATGGCTACACCTTC
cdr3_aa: CASSGDRGLPYGYTF

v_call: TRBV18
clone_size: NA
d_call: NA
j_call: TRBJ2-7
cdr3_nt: TGTGCCAGCTCACCCTACTCTTCCTACGAGCAGTACTTC
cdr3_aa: CASSPYSSYEQYF

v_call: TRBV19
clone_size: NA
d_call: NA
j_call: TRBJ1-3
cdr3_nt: TGTGCCAGTAGTCCGCCGCAGGGGAGAAACACCATATATTTT
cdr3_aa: CASSPPQGRNTIYF

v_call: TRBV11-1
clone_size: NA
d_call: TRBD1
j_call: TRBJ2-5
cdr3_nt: TGTGCCAGCAGCTCCAGACAGGGGGCGTATGAGACCCAGTACTTC
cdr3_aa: CASSSRQGAYETQYF

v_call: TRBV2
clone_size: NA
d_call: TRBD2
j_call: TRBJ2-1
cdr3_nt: TGTGCCAGCACGCTGACTAGCGGTTACAATGAGCAGTTCTTC
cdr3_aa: CASTLTSGYNEQFF

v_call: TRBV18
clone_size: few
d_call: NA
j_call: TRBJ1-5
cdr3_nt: TGTGCCAGCTCACCCCGGACATCGGCCGATCAGCCCCAGCATTTT
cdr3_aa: CASSPRTSADQPQHF

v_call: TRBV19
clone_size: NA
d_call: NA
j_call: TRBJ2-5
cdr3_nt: TGTGCCAGTAGTACGAGACTCGGCGAGACCCAGTACTTC
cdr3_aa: CASSTRLGETQYF

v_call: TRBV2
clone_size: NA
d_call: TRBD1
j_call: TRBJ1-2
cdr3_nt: TGTGCCAGCAGTGAAGAAAGTCCGGGACAGGGAGCTAACTATGGCTACACCTTC
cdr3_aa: CASSEESPGQGANYGYTF

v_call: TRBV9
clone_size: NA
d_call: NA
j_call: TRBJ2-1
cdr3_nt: TGTGCCAGCAGCGTAGATCCGGTGTCCTACAATGAGCAGTTCTTC
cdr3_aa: CASSVDPVSYNEQFF

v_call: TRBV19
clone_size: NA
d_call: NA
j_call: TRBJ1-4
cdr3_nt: TGTGCCAGTACTAGGGGGTCAACTAATGAAAAACTGTTTTTT
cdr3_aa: CASTRGSTNEKLFF

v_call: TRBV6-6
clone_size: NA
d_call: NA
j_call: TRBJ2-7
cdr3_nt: TGTGCCAGCGCCGAACTAGGGTACGAGCAGTACTTC
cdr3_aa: CASAELGYEQYF

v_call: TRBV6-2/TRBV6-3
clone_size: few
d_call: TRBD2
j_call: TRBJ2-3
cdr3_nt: TGTGCCAGCAGTTCCAGGACTAGCGGGGAAGGAGATACGCAGTATTTT
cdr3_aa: CASSSRTSGEGDTQYF

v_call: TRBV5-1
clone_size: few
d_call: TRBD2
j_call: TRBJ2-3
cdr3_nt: TGCGCCAGCAGCTTGGGGCTAGCGGTTAGTGTAGATACGCAGTATTTT
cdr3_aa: CASSLGLAVSVDTQYF

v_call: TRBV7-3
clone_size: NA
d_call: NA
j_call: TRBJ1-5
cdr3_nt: TGTGCCAGCAGCACAAAGGGTCGAGAGTCAGGGAATAGCAATCAGCCCCAGCATTTT
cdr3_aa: CASSTKGRESGNSNQPQHF